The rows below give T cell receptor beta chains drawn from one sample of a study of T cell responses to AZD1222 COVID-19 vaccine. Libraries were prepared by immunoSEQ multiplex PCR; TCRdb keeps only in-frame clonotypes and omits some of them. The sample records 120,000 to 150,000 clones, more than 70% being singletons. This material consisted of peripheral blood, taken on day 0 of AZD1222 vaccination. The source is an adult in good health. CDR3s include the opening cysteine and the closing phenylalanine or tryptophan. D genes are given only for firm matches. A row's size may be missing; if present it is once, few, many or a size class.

CDR3 protein: CASSLGGAVGNTIYF; CDR3 DNA: TGTGCCAGCAGCTTGGGGGGGGCGGTCGGAAACACCATATATTTT; J gene: TRBJ1-3; clone size: NA; D gene: NA; V gene: TRBV7-2
CDR3 protein: CASTMRQGTLANEKLFF; CDR3 DNA: TGTGCCAGTACCATGAGGCAGGGGACGTTGGCTAATGAAAAACTGTTTTTT; J gene: TRBJ1-4; clone size: NA; D gene: NA; V gene: TRBV19
CDR3 protein: CASRAWVTSGDTGELFF; CDR3 DNA: TGTGCCAGCAGAGCTTGGGTGACTAGCGGGGATACCGGGGAGCTGTTTTTT; J gene: TRBJ2-2; clone size: NA; D gene: TRBD2; V gene: TRBV7-9
CDR3 protein: CASSQELSPGYSYEQYF; CDR3 DNA: TGTGCCAGCAGCCAAGAATTGTCTCCGGGGTATAGCTACGAGCAGTACTTC; J gene: TRBJ2-7; clone size: NA; D gene: NA; V gene: TRBV14
CDR3 protein: CASSFQGGPGYGYTF; CDR3 DNA: TGTGCCAGCAGCTTCCAGGGGGGTCCGGGCTATGGCTACACCTTC; J gene: TRBJ1-2; clone size: NA; D gene: TRBD1; V gene: TRBV9
CDR3 protein: CASSSGFANEKLFF; CDR3 DNA: TGTGCCAGCAGCTCGGGATTTGCTAATGAAAAACTGTTTTTT; J gene: TRBJ1-4; clone size: NA; D gene: NA; V gene: TRBV28
CDR3 protein: CASRPDSFSSYNSPLHF; CDR3 DNA: TGTGCCAGCAGACCGGACAGCTTCAGCTCCTATAATTCACCCCTCCACTTT; J gene: TRBJ1-6; clone size: NA; D gene: NA; V gene: TRBV28
CDR3 protein: CASRTTGTGVYEQYF; CDR3 DNA: TGTGCCAGCAGGACAACCGGGACAGGGGTCTACGAGCAGTACTTC; J gene: TRBJ2-7; clone size: NA; D gene: TRBD1; V gene: TRBV28
CDR3 protein: CASSYGTSHYNEQFF; CDR3 DNA: TGTGCCAGCAGTTACGGGACTAGCCACTACAATGAGCAGTTCTTC; J gene: TRBJ2-1; clone size: NA; D gene: TRBD2; V gene: TRBV6-5
CDR3 protein: CASSSRAEGGYTF; CDR3 DNA: TGCGCCAGCAGTTCGCGGGCCGAAGGGGGCTACACCTTC; J gene: TRBJ1-2; clone size: NA; D gene: NA; V gene: TRBV5-1
CDR3 protein: CASSPSAKETQYF; CDR3 DNA: TGTGCCAGCTCACCGTCGGCTAAAGAGACCCAGTACTTC; J gene: TRBJ2-5; clone size: NA; D gene: NA; V gene: TRBV18
CDR3 protein: CASSSEGTEAFF; CDR3 DNA: TGTGCCAGCAGTTCGGAAGGGACTGAAGCTTTCTTT; J gene: TRBJ1-1; clone size: NA; D gene: NA; V gene: TRBV6-2/TRBV6-3
CDR3 protein: CASSPHPWRVPGEGENNQPQHF; CDR3 DNA: TGTGCCAGCAGCCCTCACCCCTGGAGGGTACCCGGGGAAGGGGAAAACAATCAGCCCCAGCATTTT; J gene: TRBJ1-5; clone size: NA; D gene: NA; V gene: TRBV28
CDR3 protein: CASSLGGGVFYGYTF; CDR3 DNA: TGTGCCAGCAGCTTAGGAGGGGGCGTCTTCTATGGCTACACCTTC; J gene: TRBJ1-2; clone size: NA; D gene: TRBD1; V gene: TRBV7-2
CDR3 protein: CASSLDGVAKNIQYF; CDR3 DNA: TGTGCCAGCAGCTTAGATGGGGTAGCCAAAAACATTCAGTACTTC; J gene: TRBJ2-4; clone size: NA; D gene: NA; V gene: TRBV7-9
CDR3 protein: CASSQELGGYGYTF; CDR3 DNA: TGTGCCAGCAGCCAAGAGTTGGGCGGCTATGGCTACACCTTC; J gene: TRBJ1-2; clone size: NA; D gene: NA; V gene: TRBV14
CDR3 protein: CASSQEGQGDQPQHF; CDR3 DNA: TGTGCCAGCAGCCAAGAGGGACAGGGGGATCAGCCCCAGCATTTT; J gene: TRBJ1-5; clone size: NA; D gene: TRBD1; V gene: TRBV4-2
CDR3 protein: CASSLESEQYF; CDR3 DNA: TGTGCCAGCAGCTTAGAGAGCGAGCAGTACTTC; J gene: TRBJ2-7; clone size: NA; D gene: NA; V gene: TRBV7-8
CDR3 protein: CASSLDQSSYEQYF; CDR3 DNA: TGTGCCAGCAGTCTAGATCAGAGCTCCTACGAGCAGTACTTC; J gene: TRBJ2-7; clone size: few; D gene: NA; V gene: TRBV6-5
CDR3 protein: CASSIILPGTVNTEAFF; CDR3 DNA: TGTGCCAGCTCCATTATCCTTCCCGGGACGGTGAACACTGAAGCTTTCTTT; J gene: TRBJ1-1; clone size: once; D gene: NA; V gene: TRBV18
CDR3 protein: CASSPSGEGETQYF; CDR3 DNA: TGTGCCAGCAGCCCGAGCGGGGAGGGCGAGACCCAGTACTTC; J gene: TRBJ2-5; clone size: few; D gene: TRBD2; V gene: TRBV6-4
CDR3 protein: CASSYKVRETQYF; CDR3 DNA: TGTGCCAGCAGTTATAAGGTTCGAGAGACCCAGTACTTC; J gene: TRBJ2-5; clone size: NA; D gene: NA; V gene: TRBV6-5
CDR3 protein: CASSLTRDEQYF; CDR3 DNA: TGTGCCAGCAGCTTAACCAGGGACGAGCAGTACTTC; J gene: TRBJ2-7; clone size: NA; D gene: NA; V gene: TRBV7-9
CDR3 protein: CASSEKAGGYNEQFF; CDR3 DNA: TGTGCCAGCAGTGAAAAAGCGGGGGGCTACAATGAGCAGTTCTTC; J gene: TRBJ2-1; clone size: NA; D gene: TRBD2; V gene: TRBV6-4
CDR3 protein: CASSLAGTGGGYEQYF; CDR3 DNA: TGTGCCAGCAGCTTAGCGGGGACAGGGGGCGGCTACGAGCAGTACTTC; J gene: TRBJ2-7; clone size: NA; D gene: TRBD1; V gene: TRBV7-2
CDR3 protein: CAWSTQGGYTF; CDR3 DNA: TGTGCCTGGAGTACCCAGGGTGGCTACACCTTC; J gene: TRBJ1-2; clone size: NA; D gene: NA; V gene: TRBV30
CDR3 protein: CASSEAVPGRVREQFF; CDR3 DNA: TGTGCCAGCAGTGAAGCGGTTCCGGGTAGGGTTCGTGAGCAGTTCTTC; J gene: TRBJ2-1; clone size: NA; D gene: NA; V gene: TRBV25-1
CDR3 protein: CASSRRVNPSGANVLTF; CDR3 DNA: TGTGCCAGTAGTAGGCGGGTTAACCCCTCTGGGGCCAACGTCCTGACTTTC; J gene: TRBJ2-6; clone size: NA; D gene: NA; V gene: TRBV19
CDR3 protein: CASSLQGAANEKLFF; CDR3 DNA: TGTGCCAGCAGCCTACAGGGGGCTGCTAATGAAAAACTGTTTTTT; J gene: TRBJ1-4; clone size: NA; D gene: TRBD1; V gene: TRBV2
CDR3 protein: CASSVRRGVNRGLNEKLFF; CDR3 DNA: TGTGCCAGCAGCGTACGTAGGGGAGTTAACAGGGGCTTGAATGAAAAACTGTTTTTT; J gene: TRBJ1-4; clone size: NA; D gene: TRBD1; V gene: TRBV9
CDR3 protein: CASSDSRSTGGIVIGELFF; CDR3 DNA: TGTGCCAGCAGTGACTCTCGGTCGACAGGGGGCATTGTCATCGGGGAGCTGTTTTTT; J gene: TRBJ2-2; clone size: NA; D gene: TRBD1; V gene: TRBV6-4
CDR3 protein: CASSFLPGQFAYEQYF; CDR3 DNA: TGTGCCAGCAGCTTTTTACCGGGACAGTTTGCCTACGAGCAGTACTTC; J gene: TRBJ2-7; clone size: NA; D gene: TRBD1; V gene: TRBV11-2
CDR3 protein: CASRGEGSYEQYF; CDR3 DNA: TGTGCCAGCAGGGGGGAGGGATCCTACGAGCAGTACTTC; J gene: TRBJ2-7; clone size: NA; D gene: TRBD2; V gene: TRBV4-2
CDR3 protein: CAWGARVAGSTGNTIYF; CDR3 DNA: TGTGCCTGGGGGGCCAGGGTGGCAGGGTCTACTGGAAACACCATATATTTT; J gene: TRBJ1-3; clone size: NA; D gene: NA; V gene: TRBV30
CDR3 protein: CASSPSTSWDEQYF; CDR3 DNA: TGTGCCAGCAGCCCATCTACTAGCTGGGACGAGCAGTACTTC; J gene: TRBJ2-7; clone size: NA; D gene: NA; V gene: TRBV9
CDR3 protein: CASSQVRENNEKLFF; CDR3 DNA: TGTGCCAGCAGCCAAGTCAGGGAAAATAATGAAAAACTGTTTTTT; J gene: TRBJ1-4; clone size: NA; D gene: NA; V gene: TRBV3-1/TRBV3-2
CDR3 protein: CASSIQVGPRRYEQYF; CDR3 DNA: TGTGCCAGCAGCATACAGGTCGGGCCGCGGCGGTACGAGCAGTACTTC; J gene: TRBJ2-7; clone size: once; D gene: NA; V gene: TRBV3-1/TRBV3-2
CDR3 protein: CASSQAERTNQPQHF; CDR3 DNA: TGTGCCAGCAGCCAAGCCGAAAGGACCAATCAGCCCCAGCATTTT; J gene: TRBJ1-5; clone size: once; D gene: NA; V gene: TRBV4-2
CDR3 protein: CASSAAGTEETQYF; CDR3 DNA: TGTGCCAGCAGCGCGGCCGGGACGGAAGAGACCCAGTACTTC; J gene: TRBJ2-5; clone size: NA; D gene: NA; V gene: TRBV7-2
CDR3 protein: CASSKTGGVEKLFF; CDR3 DNA: TGCGCCAGCAGCAAAACAGGAGGGGTTGAAAAACTGTTTTTT; J gene: TRBJ1-4; clone size: few; D gene: NA; V gene: TRBV4-3
CDR3 protein: CASSLPRGGSDLYGYTF; CDR3 DNA: TGTGCCAGCAGCTTGCCAAGGGGGGGGAGCGATCTCTATGGCTACACCTTC; J gene: TRBJ1-2; clone size: NA; D gene: NA; V gene: TRBV5-4
CDR3 protein: CASTKGTGEVKKLFF; CDR3 DNA: TGTGCCAGCACCAAAGGGACAGGGGAAGTGAAAAAACTGTTTTTT; J gene: TRBJ1-4; clone size: NA; D gene: TRBD1; V gene: TRBV4-2
CDR3 protein: CATAIEGPYEQYF; CDR3 DNA: TGTGCCACCGCCATAGAGGGCCCCTACGAGCAGTACTTC; J gene: TRBJ2-7; clone size: NA; D gene: NA; V gene: TRBV7-8
CDR3 protein: CASSTPSTGGYEQYF; CDR3 DNA: TGTGCCAGCAGTACCCCGAGCACAGGGGGATACGAGCAGTACTTC; J gene: TRBJ2-7; clone size: few; D gene: TRBD1; V gene: TRBV28
CDR3 protein: CASSLSTGPNTEAFF; CDR3 DNA: TGTGCCAGCAGTTTATCGACAGGCCCGAACACTGAAGCTTTCTTT; J gene: TRBJ1-1; clone size: NA; D gene: NA; V gene: TRBV28
CDR3 protein: CASSTGQGAGNTIYF; CDR3 DNA: TGCGCCAGCAGCACGGGACAGGGGGCCGGAAACACCATATATTTT; J gene: TRBJ1-3; clone size: NA; D gene: TRBD1; V gene: TRBV5-1
CDR3 protein: CASSLGSGEGTQYF; CDR3 DNA: TGTGCCAGCAGTTTAGGATCCGGGGAAGGTACGCAGTATTTT; J gene: TRBJ2-3; clone size: NA; D gene: NA; V gene: TRBV27
CDR3 protein: CASSRALLAGAGEQYF; CDR3 DNA: TGTGCCAGCAGCCGCGCCCTACTAGCCGGAGCCGGCGAGCAGTACTTC; J gene: TRBJ2-7; clone size: NA; D gene: NA; V gene: TRBV5-5
CDR3 protein: CASSLKGNTEAFF; CDR3 DNA: TGCGCCAGCAGCTTGAAAGGGAACACTGAAGCTTTCTTT; J gene: TRBJ1-1; clone size: NA; D gene: NA; V gene: TRBV5-1
CDR3 protein: CASSLPLGEQYF; CDR3 DNA: TGTGCCAGCAGTCTACCACTCGGGGAGCAGTACTTC; J gene: TRBJ2-7; clone size: NA; D gene: NA; V gene: TRBV7-3
CDR3 protein: CASSLKSAANYGYTF; CDR3 DNA: TGTGCCAGCAGTTTAAAGTCCGCGGCTAACTATGGCTACACCTTC; J gene: TRBJ1-2; clone size: NA; D gene: NA; V gene: TRBV27
CDR3 protein: CASSLSAATEAFF; CDR3 DNA: TGTGCCAGCAGCTTATCGGCAGCCACTGAAGCTTTCTTT; J gene: TRBJ1-1; clone size: NA; D gene: NA; V gene: TRBV7-9
CDR3 protein: CASSRGLYGYTF; CDR3 DNA: TGTGCCAGCAGCAGGGGACTCTATGGCTACACCTTC; J gene: TRBJ1-2; clone size: NA; D gene: NA; V gene: TRBV6-2/TRBV6-3
CDR3 protein: CASSPEDRDPYTEAFF; CDR3 DNA: TGTGCCAGCAGTCCGGAGGACAGGGACCCCTACACTGAAGCTTTCTTT; J gene: TRBJ1-1; clone size: NA; D gene: TRBD1; V gene: TRBV4-2
CDR3 protein: CASSSLLGTDTQYF; CDR3 DNA: TGTGCCAGCAGTTCCCTCCTGGGGACAGATACGCAGTATTTT; J gene: TRBJ2-3; clone size: few; D gene: NA; V gene: TRBV28
CDR3 protein: CASSLAASTDTQYF; CDR3 DNA: TGTGCCAGCAGCCTAGCGGCAAGCACAGATACGCAGTATTTT; J gene: TRBJ2-3; clone size: once; D gene: NA; V gene: TRBV3-1/TRBV3-2
CDR3 protein: CASNQAGNYSPLHF; CDR3 DNA: TGTGCCAGCAACCAGGCGGGGAACTATTCACCCCTCCACTTT; J gene: TRBJ1-6; clone size: NA; D gene: NA; V gene: TRBV7-2
CDR3 protein: CASSGNTIYF; CDR3 DNA: TGTGCCAGCAGTGGAAACACCATATATTTT; J gene: TRBJ1-3; clone size: NA; D gene: NA; V gene: TRBV2